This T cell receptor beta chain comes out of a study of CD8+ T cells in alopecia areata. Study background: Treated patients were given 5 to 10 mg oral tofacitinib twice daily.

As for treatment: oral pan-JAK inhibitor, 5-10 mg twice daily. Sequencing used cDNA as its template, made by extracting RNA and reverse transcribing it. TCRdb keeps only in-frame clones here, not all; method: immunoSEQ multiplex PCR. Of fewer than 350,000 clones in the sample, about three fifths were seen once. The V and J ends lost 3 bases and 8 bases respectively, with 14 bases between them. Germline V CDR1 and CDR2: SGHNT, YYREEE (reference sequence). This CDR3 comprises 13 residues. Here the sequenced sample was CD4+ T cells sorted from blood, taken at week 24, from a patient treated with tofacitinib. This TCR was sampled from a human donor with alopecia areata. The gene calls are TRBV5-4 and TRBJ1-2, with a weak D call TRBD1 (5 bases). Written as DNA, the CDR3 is TGTGCCAGCAGCTCGGAACTTCGGGGCGGCTACACCTTC. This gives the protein CASSSELRGGYTF.